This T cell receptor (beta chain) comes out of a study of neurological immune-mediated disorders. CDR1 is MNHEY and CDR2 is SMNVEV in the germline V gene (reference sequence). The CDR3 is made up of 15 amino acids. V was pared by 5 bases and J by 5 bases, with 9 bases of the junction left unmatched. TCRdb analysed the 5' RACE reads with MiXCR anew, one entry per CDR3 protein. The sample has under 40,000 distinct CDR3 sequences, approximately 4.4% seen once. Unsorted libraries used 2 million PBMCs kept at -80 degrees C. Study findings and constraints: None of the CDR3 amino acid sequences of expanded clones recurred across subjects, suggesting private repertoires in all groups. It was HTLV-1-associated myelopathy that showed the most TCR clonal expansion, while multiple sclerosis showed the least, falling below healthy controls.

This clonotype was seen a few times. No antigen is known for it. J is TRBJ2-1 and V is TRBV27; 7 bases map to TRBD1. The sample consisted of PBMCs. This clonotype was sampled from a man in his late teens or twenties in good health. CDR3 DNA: TGTGCCAGCAGTAAAGGACAGGCGGGCGACAATGAGCAGTTCTTC. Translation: CASSKGQAGDNEQFF.